One T cell receptor (beta chain) is described in this entry. At one of its ends the junction is not consistent with the germline gene, which may arise from a read error. Time point described: newly diagnosed GD, antithyroid drugs for less than 3 months. Extracted RNA from PBMCs served as the source of the TCR library. This specimen comes from a study of regulatory T cells in long-lasting Graves disease. Investigators prepared the TCR beta libraries by applying iRepertoire HTBI primers and Arm-PCR of CDR3 regions. Each CDR3 protein is one row after TCRdb ran MiXCR on the multiplex PCR reads. The sample has about 430,000 distinct CDR3 sequences, 15% seen once. The CDR3 runs to 13 residues. Germline V gene data show CDR1 as SNHLY and CDR2 as FYNNEI. This sample also appeared in a second study, on T cells in Graves' hyperthyroidism and ophthalmopathy.

The rearrangement links TRBV2 to TRBJ1-1; D unresolved. The sample consisted of peripheral blood mononuclear cells (PBMCs), taken at new diagnosis, from a patient treated with antithyroid drugs. The clonotype comes from a woman aged 40 to 50 with Graves disease. This chain's CDR3 is CASSPELNTGASF. Written as DNA, the CDR3 is TGTGCCAGCAGCCCGGAGCTGAACACTGGAGCTTCCTTT.